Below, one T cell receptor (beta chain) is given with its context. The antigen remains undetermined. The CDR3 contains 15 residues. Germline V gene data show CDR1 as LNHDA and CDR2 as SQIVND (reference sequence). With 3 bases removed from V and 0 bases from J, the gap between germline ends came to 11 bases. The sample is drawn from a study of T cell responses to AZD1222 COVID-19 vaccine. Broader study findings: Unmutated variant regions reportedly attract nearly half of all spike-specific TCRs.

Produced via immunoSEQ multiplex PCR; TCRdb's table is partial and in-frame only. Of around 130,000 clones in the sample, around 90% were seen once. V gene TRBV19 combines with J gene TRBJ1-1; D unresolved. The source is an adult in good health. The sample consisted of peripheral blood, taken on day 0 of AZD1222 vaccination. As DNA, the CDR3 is TGTGCCAGTAGTATCGGCAGGACCTTGAACACTGAAGCTTTCTTT. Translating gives CASSIGRTLNTEAFF.